The next 17 T cell receptor beta chains were all read from a single sample in a study of blood T cell repertoires in COVID-19. Assay used: immunoSEQ multiplex PCR; TCRdb lists only in-frame clones, some missing. The sample includes about 160,000 clones, roughly 83% of them seen just once. Input material: peripheral blood. These receptors were taken from a woman older than 75 with active or convalescent COVID-19.

V and J are TRBV5-8 and TRBJ2-5; tentative D call: TRBD1 (6 bases). Germline lookup yields CDR1 SGHTS and CDR2 YDEGEE. CDR3 length equals 13 residues. V was cut by 6 bases and J by 2 bases, with 11 bases left in between. The CDR3 loop is CASNRVPQETQYF. DNA for the CDR3: TGTGCCAGCAACAGGGTTCCTCAAGAGACCCAGTACTTC.

J is TRBJ2-2 and V is TRBV9; a possible D gene is TRBD2 (5 bases). Trimming stripped 0 bases from V and 3 bases from J, with 12 bases between. The CDR3 totals 16 residues. Germline V lookup: CDR1 SGDLS, CDR2 YYNGEE. The CDR3 bases are TGTGCCAGCAGCGTAGGGGAGAAGGGATACACCGGGGAGCTGTTTTTT. Residues: CASSVGEKGYTGELFF.

The chain links TRBV27 to TRBJ1-3; D is unresolved. Germline-derived CDR1 and CDR2 are MNHEY and SMNVEV (reference sequence). Trimming pared 3 bases from V and 0 bases from J, leaving 9 bases between. This CDR3 has 15 residues. CDR3 loop: CASSFSGLSGNTIYF. DNA of the CDR3: TGTGCCAGCAGTTTCAGTGGGCTCTCTGGAAACACCATATATTTT.

The chain uses TRBV10-3 and TRBJ1-1, with a possible D match to TRBD1 (5 bases). Germline CDR1 ENHRY, CDR2 SYGVKD. V lost 4 bases and J lost 3, with 12 bases in between. The CDR3 contains 14 residues. Written as DNA, the CDR3 is TGTGCCATCAGTGGTTCCAGGGTGGACACTGAAGCTTTCTTT. It encodes CAISGSRVDTEAFF.

This chain joins TRBV18 and TRBJ2-1; 9 bases are shared with TRBD1. The CDR3 covers 15 residues. Germline V gives CDR1 KGHSH, CDR2 LQKENI. Germline trimming cut 1 base from V and 8 bases from J; bases unmatched to any gene: 6. CDR3 sequence: CASSPRDRDGHEQFF. The CDR3 nucleotides read TGTGCCAGCTCACCACGGGACAGGGACGGCCATGAGCAGTTCTTC.

CDR3 region: CSVLDRGERTEAFF. The CDR3 region has the DNA TGCAGCGTACTCGACAGGGGTGAACGAACTGAAGCTTTCTTT. V is TRBV29-1 and J is TRBJ1-1, with 8 bases identical to TRBD1. The V and J ends lost 6 bases and 5 bases, in that order; junction bases with no gene match: 11. Germline values: CDR1 SQVTM, CDR2 ANQGSEA. The CDR3 loop spans 14 amino acids.

The chain is built from TRBV27 and TRBJ2-7; 7 bases fit TRBD1. CDR3 length: 15 amino acids. The germline V gene has CDR1 MNHEY and CDR2 SMNVEV (reference sequence). V lost 6 bases, J lost 3 bases, and 11 bases stayed unmatched. The CDR3 sequence: CASSQGGSSGYEQYF. The CDR3 region has the DNA TGTGCCAGCAGCCAAGGGGGCTCCTCAGGCTACGAGCAGTACTTC.

The chain joins TRBV4-3 to TRBJ2-5; possibly TRBD2 for D (5 bases). Trimming pared 0 bases from V and 5 bases from J, leaving 13 bases between. Germline-derived CDR1 and CDR2 are LGHNA and YSLEER. There are 15 residues in the CDR3. The CDR3 loop reads CASSQDPLAGETQYF. The CDR3 region has the DNA TGCGCCAGCAGCCAAGATCCGCTAGCTGGGGAGACCCAGTACTTC.

This clone has more than one count but fewer than ten. The rearrangement uses TRBV27 and TRBJ1-3, with TRBD1 matching over 9 bases. Germline V gene lookup returns CDR1 MNHEY and CDR2 SMNVEV (reference sequence). The CDR3 runs to 14 residues. J lost 2 bases, V lost 6 bases, and 2 bases had no gene match. The CDR3 here is CASSTGGTGNTIYF. In DNA form, the CDR3 reads TGTGCCAGCAGCACAGGGGGCACTGGAAACACCATATATTTT.

V and J are TRBV9 and TRBJ2-2; D is possibly TRBD1 (5 bases). Germline V gene sequence: CDR1 SGDLS, CDR2 YYNGEE. V was shortened by 0 bases and J by 5 bases, with 11 bases between the two germline ends. The CDR3 contains 15 residues. The CDR3 coding sequence is TGTGCCAGCAGCGTAGATGGGGCGCGGACCGGGGAGCTGTTTTTT. It is translated as CASSVDGARTGELFF.

The rearrangement links TRBV7-2 to TRBJ1-6; 12 bases are a match to TRBD1. The junction had 3 bases not matched to a gene; V was cut back by 0 bases and J by 6 bases. This CDR3 has 17 residues. The germline V gene encodes CDR1 SGHTA and CDR2 FQGNSA. CDR3 in amino acids: CASSLAGQGAGNSPLHF. The CDR3 nucleotides are TGTGCCAGCAGCTTAGCGGGACAGGGGGCGGGTAATTCACCCCTCCACTTT.

This chain joins TRBV5-6 and TRBJ2-1; 9 bases map to TRBD1. Germline V gene sequence: CDR1 SGHDT, CDR2 YYEEEE. Trimming removed 4 bases from V and 0 bases from J; junction bases left unmatched: 5. CDR3 length: 16 residues. In nucleotides, the CDR3 is TGTGCCAGCAGCCTGGACAGGGGCAGCTCCTACAATGAGCAGTTCTTC. Translating it yields CASSLDRGSSYNEQFF.

The chain is built from TRBV6-6 and TRBJ1-3, with no clear D. The V end was cut by 8 bases, the J end by 0 bases, with 17 bases between. The CDR3 has 16 residues. CDR1 and CDR2 from the germline V gene are MNHNY and SVGAGI (reference sequence). The CDR3 protein is CASGRSQGGSGNTIYF. CDR3 DNA: TGTGCCAGCGGTCGATCACAAGGCGGCTCTGGAAACACCATATATTTT.

The chain employs TRBV7-2 and TRBJ1-1, with D possibly matching TRBD1 (5 bases). Germline CDR1 SGHTA, CDR2 FQGNSA. The V gene lost 4 bases and the J gene lost 11 bases, with 17 bases spanning the gap. The CDR3 extends over 13 amino acids. The CDR3 DNA follows: TGTGCCAGCAGCTCGGAGTCCAGGGTCGACGCTTTCTTT. Amino acids: CASSSESRVDAFF.

The CDR3 is CASRRTSGGANTGELFF. The DNA of the CDR3 is TGTGCCAGCAGGCGAACTAGCGGGGGGGCGAACACCGGGGAGCTGTTTTTT. V gene TRBV6-6 combines with J gene TRBJ2-2; 13 bases are a match to TRBD2. The CDR3 is 17 residues long. The junction had 4 bases not matched to a gene; V was cut back by 6 bases and J by 0 bases. CDR1 MNHNY and CDR2 SVGAGI come from the germline V gene (reference sequence).

The chain employs TRBV5-8 and TRBJ1-5; D is ambiguous. The CDR3 totals 15 residues. V lost 5 bases and J 2 bases, leaving 14 bases between the germline ends. Germline V CDR1 and CDR2: SGHTS, YDEGEE. The CDR3 spells CASSSTLGGNQPQHF. In nucleotides, the CDR3 is TGTGCCAGCAGTTCGACATTGGGAGGCAATCAGCCCCAGCATTTT.

The chain combines TRBV24-1 with TRBJ2-7; 16 bases align to TRBD2. The CDR3 totals 15 residues. Germline V CDR1 and CDR2: KGHDR, SFDVKD. With 12 bases clipped from V and 3 bases from J, the junction kept 7 bases outside the gene matches. The DNA for the CDR3 is TGTGCCCCAAAGGGGACTAGCGGGGGGGACTACGAGCAGTACTTC. Its protein is CAPKGTSGGDYEQYF.